What follows are 22 T cell receptor beta chains derived from one specimen sequenced in a study of circulating CD8 cells and anti-PD-1 response in melanoma. Live CD3+CD8+TCRalphabeta+ cells were sorted into four subsets by PD-1 and/or TIGIT. Each library started from approximately 14 ng of total RNA using the QIAseq Immune Repertoire TCR panel. TCRdb called the reads again in MiXCR, with one record for every CDR3 protein. The data contain more than 550 distinct CDR3 sequences, about a tenth of them seen just once; the ten biggest clones take up about two thirds. The source material was CD8+ T cells from PBMCs, sampled at baseline or after one month of anti-PD-1 therapy (not recorded which). The origin of the receptors is a human donor with melanoma.

The chain recombines TRBV7-2 with TRBJ2-7, with 7 bases aligning to TRBD2. The CDR3 extends over 15 amino acids. V gave up 2 bases and J gave up 6 bases; unmatched junction bases: 10. CDR1 and CDR2 (germline): SGHTA, FQGNSA. Here the CDR3 reads CASSLWSSGTCEQYF. As DNA, the CDR3 is TGTGCCAGCAGCTTATGGTCTAGCGGAACCTGCGAGCAGTACTTC.

This clonotype is deemed medium-sized. The chain's CDR3 is CASSPSGGYEQYF. The CDR3 nucleotides read TGTGCCAGCAGTCCCTCAGGGGGGTACGAGCAGTACTTC. The V gene is TRBV7-3, the J gene TRBJ2-7; D perhaps matches TRBD1 (7 bases). The CDR3 is 13 residues long. The V end was cut by 6 bases, the J end by 4 bases, with 13 bases between. Germline V gene lookup returns CDR1 SGHTA and CDR2 FQGTGA.

Within the sample, this clonotype is medium-sized. J is TRBJ1-2 and V is TRBV19, with 10 bases lining up with TRBD1. Germline V gene data show CDR1 as LNHDA and CDR2 as SQIVND (reference sequence). This CDR3 spans 20 amino acids. J gave up 2 bases and V 5 bases, and 20 bases lay outside the gene matches. CDR3 loop: CASSDASGTGDPGVNYGYTF. The CDR3 nucleotides read TGTGCCAGTAGTGACGCGTCCGGGACAGGGGACCCCGGTGTGAACTATGGCTACACCTTC.

This clonotype counts as medium-sized. V usage is TRBV30 and J usage is TRBJ1-5, with D perhaps TRBD1 (6 bases). The CDR3 is made up of 14 amino acids. CDR1 GTSNPN and CDR2 SVGIG come from the germline V gene (reference sequence). V shed 1 base and J shed 2 bases, with 9 bases lying between them. CDR3 DNA sequence: TGTGCCTGGAGTGGCAGGGGTGGCAATCAGCCCCAGCATTTT. Translating it yields CAWSGRGGNQPQHF.

This clonotype is medium-sized. The genes are TRBV27 and TRBJ2-1, with 9 bases lining up with TRBD1. The V segment lost 6 bases and the J segment 8 bases; nucleotides outside the gene matches: 5. The CDR3 spans 13 residues. The germline V gene encodes CDR1 MNHEY and CDR2 SMNVEV (reference sequence). The CDR3 DNA sequence: TGTGCCAGCAGAGACAGGGGGATCCATGAGCAGTTCTTC. This translates into CASRDRGIHEQFF.

In its sample, this clonotype is medium-sized (0.01 to 0.1%). The chain couples TRBV2 to TRBJ2-5; 11 bases align to TRBD2. J lost 5 bases, V lost 4 bases, and 6 bases had no gene match. The CDR3 loop spans 15 amino acids. Germline CDR1 and CDR2: SNHLY and FYNNEI. The CDR3 region has the DNA TGTGCCAGCAGTGGATTAGCGGGGGGGCTGGAGACCCAGTACTTC. Amino acids: CASSGLAGGLETQYF.

Of note for this clonotype: This clone may be a read error of a much larger clone one base away. Without the conserved terminal phenylalanine or tryptophan, this CDR3 likely stems from a read error. The rearrangement uses TRBV19 and TRBJ1-3; the D is unclear. Trimming left V 1 base short and J 0 bases short, with 4 bases between. Germline V lookup: CDR1 LNHDA, CDR2 SQIVND (reference sequence). CDR3 length: 14 amino acids. The CDR3 nucleotides are TGTGCCAGTAGTATAGGATTCTCTGGAAACACCATATATCTT. It yields the protein CASSIGFSGNTIYL.

This clonotype rates as medium-sized. The chain is built from TRBV27 and TRBJ2-3; 11 positions match TRBD1. V lost 3 bases and J lost 4; bases outside the gene matches: 6. The V gene's germline CDR1 is MNHEY and CDR2 SMNVEV (reference sequence). This CDR3 region has 16 residues. The CDR3 reads CASSFGGTGGADTQYF. The CDR3 DNA follows: TGTGCCAGCAGTTTCGGGGGGACAGGGGGAGCAGATACGCAGTATTTT.

With respect to this clonotype: A read error may produce the germline difference seen at one junction end. The rearrangement links TRBV27 to TRBJ2-7, with a possible D match to TRBD1 (5 bases). The length of the CDR3 is 16 residues. Per the germline V gene, CDR1 is MNHEY and CDR2 is SMNVEV (reference sequence). CDR3 loop: CASSLTGPTNSYVQYF. The CDR3 nucleotides are TGTGCCAGCAGTTTAACAGGCCCTACCAACTCCTACGTGCAGTACTTC.

V and J are TRBV29-1 and TRBJ2-3; D may be TRBD1 or TRBD2 (5 bases each). V lost 3 bases and J 0 bases, leaving 10 bases between the germline ends. The germline V gene encodes CDR1 SQVTM and CDR2 ANQGSEA. The CDR3 runs 14 residues. The CDR3 loop is CSVDRELSTDTQYF. DNA for the CDR3: TGCAGCGTTGACAGGGAGTTAAGCACAGATACGCAGTATTTT.

This clonotype has just a few counts. A much bigger clone sits one base away, suggesting this may be a read error. The CDR3 does not close with the conserved phenylalanine or tryptophan, likely indicating a read error. The V and J genes are TRBV4-3 and TRBJ2-1, with 8 bases identical to TRBD2. This CDR3 spans 17 amino acids. V was clipped by 0 bases and J by 4 bases; unmatched bases: 8. Germline CDR1 LGHNA, CDR2 YSLEER. In DNA form, the CDR3 reads TGCGCCAGCAGCCAAGATTACCGGGGGGGCTGGTACAATGAGCAGTTCATC. Translating it yields CASSQDYRGGWYNEQFI.

Worth noting for this clonotype: Germline is not matched at one junction end, which may reflect a read error. The chain is built from TRBV29-1 and TRBJ2-7; weak D call: TRBD1 (6 bases). CDR3 length equals 14 residues. Per germline, CDR1 SQVTM and CDR2 ANQGSEA. CDR3 protein: CSEGELLRPYEQYF. The CDR3 nucleotides are TGTAGCGAGGGGGAATTATTGCGTCCCTACGAGCAGTACTTC.

By frequency in the sample, this clonotype is medium-sized. Written as DNA, the CDR3 is TGCAGTGCTAGAGATCGCCAGTCCTACAATGAGCAGTTCTTC. Translating it yields CSARDRQSYNEQFF. The gene calls are TRBV20-1 and TRBJ2-1; D unclear. This CDR3 contains 14 residues. Germline V gives CDR1 DFQATT, CDR2 SNEGSKA (reference sequence). Trimming took 0 bases from V and 1 from J, leaving 7 bases between them.

This clonotype is labeled medium-sized. The rearrangement links TRBV5-4 to TRBJ1-5; D unclear. The CDR3 runs 13 residues. The germline V and J ends were trimmed by 2 bases and 6 bases, with 9 bases remaining between them. CDR1 SGHNT and CDR2 YYREEE come from the germline V gene (reference sequence). The chain's CDR3 is CASSFDLSQPQHF. In DNA, the CDR3 is TGTGCCAGCAGCTTTGATCTCAGTCAGCCCCAGCATTTT.

By sample fraction, this clonotype is medium-sized. The chain uses TRBV28 and TRBJ2-3; D may match TRBD1 or TRBD2 (5 bases each). CDR3 size: 15 residues. Between the trimmed V and J ends, which lost 5 bases and 5 bases, there was a span of 17 bases. Germline V gene lookup returns CDR1 MDHEN and CDR2 SYDVKM. The CDR3: CASSSGASSIDTQYF. In DNA form, the CDR3 reads TGTGCCAGCAGTAGTGGGGCTAGCTCCATAGATACGCAGTATTTT. Supplemented by reference TRBV28 and TRBJ2-3, the full variable domain reads DVKVTQSSRYLVKRTGEKVFLECVQDMDHENMFWYRQDPGLGLRLIYFSYDVKMKEKGDIPEGYSVSREKKERFSLILESASTNQTSMYLCASSSGASSIDTQYFGPGTRLTVL.

By its share, this clonotype is medium-sized. This chain connects TRBV19 to TRBJ1-1; D is unresolved. V lost 6 bases, J lost 1 base, and 15 bases lay in between. Germline values: CDR1 LNHDA, CDR2 SQIVND (reference sequence). This CDR3 is built from 15 residues. The CDR3 region has the DNA TGTGCCAGTAGAACTATGGACGGCGCGAACACTGAAGCTTTCTTT. Its translation is CASRTMDGANTEAFF.

By sample share, this clonotype is medium-sized. This chain links TRBV9 with TRBJ2-1, with TRBD2 as a possible D gene (6 bases). The ends were cut back, 3 bases at V and 8 bases at J, with 15 bases in the middle. Germline CDR1 is SGDLS and CDR2 is YYNGEE. The CDR3 contains 14 residues. CDR3 in amino acids: CASSGLGGNDEQFF. CDR3 coding DNA: TGTGCCAGCAGCGGACTAGGAGGGAACGATGAGCAGTTCTTC. The whole variable domain, remainder taken from reference TRBV9 and TRBJ2-1, is DSGVTQTPKHLITATGQRVTLRCSPRSGDLSVYWYQQSLDQGLQFLIQYYNGEERAKGNILERFSAQQFPDLHSELNLSSLELGDSALYFCASSGLGGNDEQFFGPGTRLTVL.

The chain couples TRBV7-2 to TRBJ2-7; no definite D call. The CDR3 has 12 residues. V was cut by 1 base and J by 2 bases, with 3 bases left in between. Per the germline V gene, CDR1 is SGHTA and CDR2 is FQGNSA. CDR3 nucleotides: TGTGCCAGCAGCTTAGTAGCCTACGAGCAGTACTTC. Protein product: CASSLVAYEQYF. The whole variable domain, filled in from reference TRBV7-2 and TRBJ2-7, reads GAGVSQSPSNKVTEKGKDVELRCDPISGHTALYWYRQSLGQGLEFLIYFQGNSAPDKSGLPSDRFSAERTGGSVSTLTIQRTQQEDSAVYLCASSLVAYEQYFGPGTRLTVT.

This clonotype is classed as large. At one end the junction does not follow the germline gene, possibly because of a read error. The V and J genes are TRBV19 and TRBJ2-5; 10 bases align to TRBD1. CDR3 length: 12 amino acids. CDR1 is LNHDA, CDR2 SQIVND, per germline (reference sequence). CDR3 region: CASRDAMGQGNF. For the CDR3, the DNA is TGTGCCAGTAGGGACGCTATGGGACAGGGGAACTTC.

By share, this clonotype ranks as medium-sized. The chain employs TRBV12-3 or TRBV12-4 and TRBJ2-3; D is ambiguous. V lost 3 bases and J 2 bases, leaving 12 bases between the germline ends. This CDR3 contains 15 residues. The CDR3 region is CASSFMADNTDTQYF. In DNA, the CDR3 is TGTGCCAGCAGTTTTATGGCAGATAACACAGATACGCAGTATTTT.

This clonotype is medium-sized within its sample. In DNA, the CDR3 is TGTGCCAGCAGTTACAGGGGCACAGATACGCAGTATTTT. Protein sequence: CASSYRGTDTQYF. The chain combines TRBV6-5 with TRBJ2-3; D not resolved. The V end was cut by 2 bases, the J end by 1 base, with 4 bases between. The CDR3 spans 13 residues. CDR1 MNHEY and CDR2 SVGAGI come from the germline V gene.

This clonotype has only a few counts. This sequence joins TRBV20-1 and TRBJ2-7; 11 positions agree with TRBD1. The CDR3 covers 14 residues. V lost 6 bases and J lost 2; bases outside the gene matches: 6. The germline V gene encodes CDR1 DFQATT and CDR2 SNEGSKA (reference sequence). The CDR3 is CSAFGQGATYEQYF. The DNA of the CDR3 is TGCAGTGCGTTTGGACAGGGGGCGACCTACGAGCAGTACTTC.